Sequencing of this T cell receptor (beta chain) was carried out in a study of cytomegalovirus exposure and HLA in healthy donors (dated by TCRdb to 2016 to 2017). Looking at the study overall: An earlier analysis of some 550 of the donors reported 276 Gb of sequence data and roughly 100 million unique TCR beta sequences from around 200 million T cells. About 300 gigabases of sequencing data and 70 million to 85 million unique TCR sequences were included in an early release covering roughly 600 HLA-typed donors. Of the roughly 400 genotyped donors, approximately 82% fell in the genetic ancestry cluster associated with self-reported Caucasian donors. The study was designed to test whether signatures of past pathogen exposure could be identified by cataloging public T cell receptors. The T cell repertoires of around 670 subjects were profiled by immunosequencing and related to cytomegalovirus serostatus. Along with the roughly 670-subject first cohort, a separate validation cohort of approximately 110 different subjects was used. High-throughput TCR immunosequencing, statistical association of individual TCRs with disease status, and machine learning were combined to predict cytomegalovirus infection status. A later analysis re-examined previously published TCR beta repertoires from roughly 720 donors and added high-resolution HLA genotyping to investigate patterns of TCR occurrence. The later analysis used no new phenotypic data to find candidate immune exposures, relying instead on TCR beta sequences and their occurrence across donors. To decide whether each TCR beta V gene segment behaved as functional or pseudogenic, an earlier analysis of some 580 of the donors relied on high-throughput TCR beta sequencing. Donor age, sex, ethnicity and CMV serostatus were compiled alongside the repertoire data. A later genetic analysis took genome-wide SNP genotypes for 398 of the 666 donors and used that subset as a discovery cohort. All discovery cohort repertoires had been generated on a single sequencing platform. Both class I and class II loci were covered by HLA typing, at four-digit resolution. The number of typed donors differed by locus: about 620-630 for A, B, C, DRB1 and DQB1; some 500 for DQA1; some 610 for DPA1; and 450 to 480 for DPB1. Because of strong linkage in the cohort, roughly five DR-DQ haplotypes were treated as single units for association and clustering. Across 300 to 400 genotyped donors of the cohort, an average of approximately 240,000 unique TCR beta nucleotide sequences per donor were sequenced, and 15% to 20% of those sequences were non-productive. Here is what the overall study found, with its caveats: According to a later analysis, TCR association rates differed among HLA loci, with DRB1 alleles showing the most associated TCRs and HLA-C alleles showing the fewest. Correlated functional status among segregating V segments might be attributable to linkage disequilibrium, but an unknown experimental factor could not be ruled out. The sequencing pipeline was judged likely to have produced a cluster of highly shared sequence variants as a technical artifact. Most TCR sequences were observed very rarely across donors, whereas some public TCRs were present in many individuals. In a later analysis, HLA-associated TCR beta chains were found to be more clonally expanded and to have lower generation probabilities than equally common non-associated chains. A further reported finding was that TCR beta sequences accurately predicted the HLA-A and HLA-B alleles for most subjects in the first cohort. In vitro tests confirmed that three of the cytomegalovirus-associated TCR beta chains recognize cytomegalovirus antigens. When HLA alleles, especially DR and DQ, strongly co-occurred, TCR associations were difficult to assign to individual alleles. At a false discovery rate of 0.05, a later analysis linked 16,951 TCR beta sequences to specific HLA alleles. Several of the top co-occurrence clusters appeared to be linked to parvovirus B19, influenza, CMV and Epstein-Barr virus, according to a later analysis. The earlier analysis of about 600 of the donors excluded 15 to 20 rarely observed V segments, including chromosome 9 orphons, because counts were too low. For the cohort, immune exposure information was limited to CMV serostatus. Because the 87-base-pair reads could not distinguish some IMGT-functional V segments, including TRBV6-2 and TRBV6-3, those segments were excluded. Presence/absence analyses assumed roughly uniform sequencing depth across donors, an assumption that may not hold. Because HLA typing was missing for some donors at each locus, association tests included only the typed subset. In both the original and validation cohorts, the classifier was reported to diagnose cytomegalovirus status with high specificity and sensitivity. It was suggested by the authors that the approach could potentially be generalized to other disease states and immunological phenotypes. In a later genetic analysis, fewer N-insertions in productive TCRs were reported among donors in an Asian-associated ancestry cluster than the 666-donor mean. Only TCR beta chains were sequenced in this cohort, and the absence of alpha or paired-chain data limited detectable features. According to a later analysis, most CMV-associated TCR beta chains appeared to be HLA-restricted, and the HLA associations seemed to be driven largely by CMV exposure. An association between a missense DCLRE1C variant and V-gene and J-gene trimming of TCR beta chains was found in a later genetic analysis and replicated in an independent cohort. In the study, approximately 160 TCR beta chains were listed as associated with cytomegalovirus. In an earlier analysis of roughly 500 of the donors, most TCR beta V segments appeared in productive rearrangements about 90% or about 30% of the time, broadly matching IMGT annotations.

The CDR3 starts with the cysteine, ends with the phenylalanine, and has 14 residues. Left in the record is the CDR3 DNA by itself, 42 bases read in frame from the first base. Germline trimming amounts to 2 bases on V and 9 bases on J, with 7 as the count of junction bases outside the gene matches. Reading the germline V gene gives CDR1 MNHNS and CDR2 SASEGT. The receptor library was made with the immunoSEQ multiplex PCR assay. The multiplex PCR relied on a mix of 60 forward primers for TCR Vbeta segments and 13 reverse primers for TCR Jbeta segments. The CDR3 region of rearranged TCR beta genes was amplified from genomic DNA by a multiplex PCR assay. The Illumina HiSeq System was used to sequence the amplified TCR beta libraries as 87-base-pair reads. The original methods were these. A later analysis counted 65 million to 90 million unique TCR beta chains across the 650 to 800 repertoires, and 9.5 million to 11 million of these chains were shared by at least two donors. Raw reads were error-corrected and collapsed into unique sequences with a nearest-neighbor algorithm that merged closely related sequences to remove PCR and sequencing errors. To assign V, D and J gene segments, CDR3 sequences were aligned to IMGT reference sequences. Each retained sequence needed at least a six-nucleotide match to both a V gene segment and a J gene segment. A rearrangement was called productive if the CDR3 had no stop codons and remained in frame with V and J, and every other rearrangement was called non-productive. CDR3 was defined according to IMGT convention as the region running from the second conserved V-encoded cysteine to the conserved J-encoded phenylalanine. The earlier analysis of about 560 of the donors excluded any sequence lacking an unambiguous match to a single V gene segment. An earlier analysis of a few hundred of the donors classified V segments as functional when productive rearrangements were above 56.7% and as segregating when the standard deviation between donors was above 5%. A statistical classification framework was built for diagnosing cytomegalovirus status from the catalog of TCR beta chain sequences. A later analysis assigned V and J genes by comparing TCR nucleotide sequences with IMGT/GENE-DB human TR gene sequences. Using the TCRdist pipeline, a later analysis assigned CDR3 sequences along with most-parsimonious VDJ recombination scenarios. In a later analysis, each TCR beta chain was defined by its CDR3 amino acid sequence together with its V-gene family, and reads without a unique V-gene family were excluded. A later analysis removed 450 to 600 highly shared, low-generation-probability nucleotide sequences to deal with suspected cross-contamination and a sequencing artifact. In a later analysis, a clonal expansion index was calculated for each public chain from normalized within-repertoire ranks of inferred template counts. In a later analysis, generation probabilities were computed with a VDJ recombination model fitted to out-of-frame rearrangements, and the resulting probabilities were checked against IGoR. A later analysis scored TCR-TCR, TCR-HLA and TCR-CMV co-occurrence with hypergeometric tests, applying a repertoire-size bias correction to TCR pairs. In a later analysis, false discovery rates were estimated by permuting HLA or CMV assignments 20 times. In a later analysis, co-occurring TCRs were grouped with DBSCAN, and TCRdist sequence similarity was added when clustering was performed within HLA-allele-positive subsets. Repertoires with fewer than 30,000 or more than 120,000 public chains, plus five repertoires with anomalous nucleotide sharing, were excluded from co-occurrence clustering. As stored in TCRdb, this immuneACCESS dataset retains in-frame rearrangements with V and J assigned. A fraction of the clones does not appear; measured against another copy, unresolved V genes explain less than half of the discrepancy, and the remainder lacks a known reason. V, J and clone size are those of that table, while D and trimming were read from the DNA. The sample yields some 91,000 clones; about nine tenths were counted once. The ten largest make up around a tenth of the sample.

The cohort comprised around 700 healthy bone marrow donors. At the time of sampling, every cohort member was nominally healthy, though immune exposures that went unrecorded were likely present. The donor tested CMV seropositive, placing the donor among the approximately 290 seropositive members of the cohort. Each donor provided a peripheral blood sample, and peripheral blood mononuclear cells were used for TCR beta sequencing. Genomic DNA extraction from the blood cell samples was performed with the Qiagen DNeasy Blood Extraction Kit. A note on this clone: This receptor's antigen is unknown. No clone much larger than this one lies a single base away; base qualities are absent.

The sequencing sample was made of PBMCs. This receptor was obtained from a man aged 25-45 years in good health and CMV-seropositive. The chain is encoded by TRBV6-1 joined to TRBJ1-5; a stretch of 7 junction bases matches TRBD1. CDR3 reads: CASSERTGEGPQHF. In nucleotides, the sequence is TGTGCCAGCAGTGAAAGGACAGGAGAAGGGCCCCAGCATTTT.